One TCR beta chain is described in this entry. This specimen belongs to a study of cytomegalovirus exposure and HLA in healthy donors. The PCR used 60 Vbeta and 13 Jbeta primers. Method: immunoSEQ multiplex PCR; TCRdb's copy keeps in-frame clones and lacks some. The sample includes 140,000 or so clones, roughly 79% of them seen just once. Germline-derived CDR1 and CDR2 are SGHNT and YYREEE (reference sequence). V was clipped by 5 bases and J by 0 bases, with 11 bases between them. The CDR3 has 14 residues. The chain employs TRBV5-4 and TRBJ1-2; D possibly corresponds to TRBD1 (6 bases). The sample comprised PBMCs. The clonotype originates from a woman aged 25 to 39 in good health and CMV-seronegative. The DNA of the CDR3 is TGTGCCAGCAGGACGGGACAATCTAACTATGGCTACACCTTC. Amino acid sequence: CASRTGQSNYGYTF. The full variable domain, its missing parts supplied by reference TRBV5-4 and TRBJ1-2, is ETGVTQSPTHLIKTRGQQVTLRCSSQSGHNTVSWYQQALGQGPQFIFQYYREEENGRGNFPPRFSGLQFPNYSSELNVNALELDDSALYLCASRTGQSNYGYTFGSGTRLTVV.